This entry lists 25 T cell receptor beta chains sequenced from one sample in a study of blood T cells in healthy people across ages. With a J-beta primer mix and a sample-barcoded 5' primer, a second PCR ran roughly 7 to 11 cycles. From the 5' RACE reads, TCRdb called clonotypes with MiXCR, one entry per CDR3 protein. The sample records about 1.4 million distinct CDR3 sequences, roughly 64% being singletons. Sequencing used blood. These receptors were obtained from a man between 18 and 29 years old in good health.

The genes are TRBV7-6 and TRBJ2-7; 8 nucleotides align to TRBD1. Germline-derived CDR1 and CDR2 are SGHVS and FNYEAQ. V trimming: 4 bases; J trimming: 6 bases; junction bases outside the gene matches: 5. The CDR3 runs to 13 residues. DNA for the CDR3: TGTGCCAGCAGCTCGACCGGACAGGGCGAGCAGTACTTC. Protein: CASSSTGQGEQYF.

The CDR3 DNA is TGTGCCAGCAGTGAAATCTGGACAGGTGGTGAAAAACTGTTTTTT. It codes for CASSEIWTGGEKLFF. The chain has TRBV6-1 and TRBJ1-4, with 7 bases identical to TRBD1. V was pared by 2 bases and J by 7 bases, with 7 bases of the junction left unmatched. The germline V gene has CDR1 MNHNS and CDR2 SASEGT. The CDR3 is made up of 15 amino acids.

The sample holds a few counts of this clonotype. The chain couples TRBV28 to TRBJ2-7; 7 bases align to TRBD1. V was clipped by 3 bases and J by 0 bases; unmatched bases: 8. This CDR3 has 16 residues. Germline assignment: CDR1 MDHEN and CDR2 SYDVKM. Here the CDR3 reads CASSFLRGQISYEQYF. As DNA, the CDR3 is TGTGCCAGCAGTTTTCTGAGGGGGCAGATCTCCTACGAGCAGTACTTC.

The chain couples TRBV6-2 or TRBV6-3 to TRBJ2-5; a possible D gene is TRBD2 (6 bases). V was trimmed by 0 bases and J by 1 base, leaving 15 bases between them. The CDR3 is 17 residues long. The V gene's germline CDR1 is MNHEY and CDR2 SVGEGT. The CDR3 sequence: CASSYSRGGGSQETQYF. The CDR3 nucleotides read TGTGCCAGCAGTTACTCGAGGGGTGGGGGGTCCCAAGAGACCCAGTACTTC.

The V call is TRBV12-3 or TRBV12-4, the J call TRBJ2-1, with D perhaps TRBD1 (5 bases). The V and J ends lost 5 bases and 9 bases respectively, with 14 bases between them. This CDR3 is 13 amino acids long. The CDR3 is CASSAVTVREQFF. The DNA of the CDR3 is TGTGCCAGCAGTGCCGTGACAGTACGTGAGCAGTTCTTC.

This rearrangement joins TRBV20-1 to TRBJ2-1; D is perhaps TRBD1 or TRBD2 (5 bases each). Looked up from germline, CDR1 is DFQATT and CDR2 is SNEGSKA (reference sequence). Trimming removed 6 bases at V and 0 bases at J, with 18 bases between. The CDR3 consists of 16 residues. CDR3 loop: CSAFPREGSSYNEQFF. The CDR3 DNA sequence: TGCAGTGCGTTTCCCAGAGAGGGGAGCTCCTACAATGAGCAGTTCTTC.

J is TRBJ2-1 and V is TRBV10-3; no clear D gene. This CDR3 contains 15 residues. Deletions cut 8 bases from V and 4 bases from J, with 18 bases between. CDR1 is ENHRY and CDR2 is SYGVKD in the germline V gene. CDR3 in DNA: TGTGCCATCTCGGGCCAACCGACCGAATACAATGAGCAGTTCTTC. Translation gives CAISGQPTEYNEQFF.

For the CDR3, the DNA is TGCAGCGTTGTGGCGGGACTGATTTACGAGCAGTACTTC. This encodes CSVVAGLIYEQYF. The rearrangement uses TRBV29-1 and TRBJ2-1, with D possibly TRBD2 on 6 matching bases. The J call is uncertain, as TRBJ2-7 better fits the DNA end. The V gene's germline CDR1 is SQVTM and CDR2 ANQGSEA. This CDR3 is 13 amino acids long.

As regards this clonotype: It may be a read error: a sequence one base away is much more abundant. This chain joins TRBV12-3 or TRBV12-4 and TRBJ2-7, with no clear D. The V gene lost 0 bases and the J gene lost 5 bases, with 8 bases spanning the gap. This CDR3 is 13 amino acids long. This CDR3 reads CASSLAGKDEQYF. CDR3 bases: TGTGCCAGCAGTTTAGCGGGGAAGGACGAGCAGTACTTC.

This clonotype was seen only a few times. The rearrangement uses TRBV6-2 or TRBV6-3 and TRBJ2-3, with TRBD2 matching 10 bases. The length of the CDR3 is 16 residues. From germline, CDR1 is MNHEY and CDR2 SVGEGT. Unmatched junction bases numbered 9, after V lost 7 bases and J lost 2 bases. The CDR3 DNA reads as TGTGCCAGCACTCTAACTAGCGGGGAGTCCACAGATACGCAGTATTTT. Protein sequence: CASTLTSGESTDTQYF.

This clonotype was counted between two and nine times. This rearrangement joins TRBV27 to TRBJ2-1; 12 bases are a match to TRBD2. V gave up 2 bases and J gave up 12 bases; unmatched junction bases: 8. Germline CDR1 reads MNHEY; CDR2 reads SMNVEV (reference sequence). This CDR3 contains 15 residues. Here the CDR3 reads CASSLGLAGRDGQFF. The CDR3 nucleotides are TGTGCCAGCAGTTTAGGACTAGCGGGAAGGGATGGGCAGTTCTTC.

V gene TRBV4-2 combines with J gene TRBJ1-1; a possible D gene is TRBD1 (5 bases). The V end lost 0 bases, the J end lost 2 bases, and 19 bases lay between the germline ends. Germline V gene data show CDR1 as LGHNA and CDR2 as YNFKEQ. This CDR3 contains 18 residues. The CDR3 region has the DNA TGTGCCAGCAGCCAAGAAGGAATATTGACAGTAAAAAACACTGAAGCTTTCTTT. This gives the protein CASSQEGILTVKNTEAFF.

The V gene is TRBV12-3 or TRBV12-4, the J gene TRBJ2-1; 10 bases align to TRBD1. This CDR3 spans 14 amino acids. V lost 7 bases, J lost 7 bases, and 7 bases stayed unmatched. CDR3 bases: TGTGCCAGCACCCCGGACAGGGGGACGAATGAGCAGTTCTTC. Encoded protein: CASTPDRGTNEQFF.

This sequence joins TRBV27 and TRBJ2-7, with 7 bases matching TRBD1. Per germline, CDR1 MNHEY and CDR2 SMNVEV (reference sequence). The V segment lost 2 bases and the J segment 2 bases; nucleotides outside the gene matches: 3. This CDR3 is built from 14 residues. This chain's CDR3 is CASSLRDSPYEQYF. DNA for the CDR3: TGTGCCAGCAGTTTAAGGGACAGCCCCTACGAGCAGTACTTC.

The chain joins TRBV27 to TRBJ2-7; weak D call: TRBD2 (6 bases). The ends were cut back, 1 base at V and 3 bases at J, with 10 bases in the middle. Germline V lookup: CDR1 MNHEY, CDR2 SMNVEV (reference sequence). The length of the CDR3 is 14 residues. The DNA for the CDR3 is TGTGCCAGCAGTTTATTTGGGGGGTTCTACGAGCAGTACTTC. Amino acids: CASSLFGGFYEQYF.

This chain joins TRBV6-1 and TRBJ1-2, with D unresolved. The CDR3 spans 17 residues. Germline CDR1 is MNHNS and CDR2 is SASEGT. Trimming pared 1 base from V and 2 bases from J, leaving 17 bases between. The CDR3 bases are TGTGCCAGCAGTGAAGGGGTAGAAAACCTCGGAAACTATGGCTACACCTTC. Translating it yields CASSEGVENLGNYGYTF.

The DNA for the CDR3 is TGTGCCATCAGTGCACGACTAGCGGGAGACGAGGATACGCAGTATTTT. This translates into CAISARLAGDEDTQYF. The chain links TRBV10-3 to TRBJ2-3; the match to TRBD2 covers 12 bases. After removal of 4 bases from V and 6 bases from J, the junction contained 8 bases not matched to a gene. This CDR3 region has 16 residues. Germline assignment: CDR1 ENHRY and CDR2 SYGVKD.

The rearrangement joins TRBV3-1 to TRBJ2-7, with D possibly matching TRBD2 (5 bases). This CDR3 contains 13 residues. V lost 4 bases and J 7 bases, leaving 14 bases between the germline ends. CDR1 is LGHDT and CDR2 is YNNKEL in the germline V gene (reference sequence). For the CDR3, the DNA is TGTGCCAGCAGCCTGGGAGTCTTAGGGGAGCAGTACTTC. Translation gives CASSLGVLGEQYF.

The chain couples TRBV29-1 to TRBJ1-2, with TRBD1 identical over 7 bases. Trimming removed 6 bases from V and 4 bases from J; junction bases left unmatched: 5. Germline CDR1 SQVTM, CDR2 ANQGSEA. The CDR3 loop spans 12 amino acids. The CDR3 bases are TGCAGCGTGGGACGGGACAGCTATGGCTACACCTTC. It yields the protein CSVGRDSYGYTF.

This CDR3 reads CASSFGGGLGVNTDTQYF. The CDR3 nucleotides read TGTGCCAGCAGCTTTGGGGGGGGGTTGGGGGTCAACACAGATACGCAGTATTTT. The genes are TRBV7-2 and TRBJ2-3, with 7 bases fitting TRBD2. The J segment lost 2 bases and the V segment lost 3 bases, leaving 14 bases of the junction unmatched. The CDR3 covers 18 residues. The germline V gene encodes CDR1 SGHTA and CDR2 FQGNSA.

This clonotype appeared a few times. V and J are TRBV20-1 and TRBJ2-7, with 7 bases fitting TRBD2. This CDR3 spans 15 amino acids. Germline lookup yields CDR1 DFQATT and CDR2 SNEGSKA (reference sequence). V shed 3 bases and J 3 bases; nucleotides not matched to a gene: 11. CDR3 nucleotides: TGCAGTGCTAGGCCACCCGGGGAGGGGAACTACGAGCAGTACTTC. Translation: CSARPPGEGNYEQYF.

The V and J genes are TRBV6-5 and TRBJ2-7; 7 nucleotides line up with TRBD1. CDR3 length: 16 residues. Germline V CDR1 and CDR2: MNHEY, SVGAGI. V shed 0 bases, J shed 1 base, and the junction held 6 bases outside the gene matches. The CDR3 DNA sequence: TGTGCCAGCAGTTACTCGACAGGGCTCGCATCCTACGAGCAGTACTTC. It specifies CASSYSTGLASYEQYF.

The CDR3 protein is CASSLGEGGSYEQYF. The CDR3 coding sequence is TGTGCCAGCAGCTTAGGTGAAGGGGGCTCCTACGAGCAGTACTTC. The chain links TRBV11-2 to TRBJ2-7; weak D call: TRBD1 (6 bases). The germline V gene has CDR1 SGHAT and CDR2 FQNNGV. V lost 1 base and J 0 bases, leaving 10 bases between the germline ends. The CDR3 runs to 15 residues.

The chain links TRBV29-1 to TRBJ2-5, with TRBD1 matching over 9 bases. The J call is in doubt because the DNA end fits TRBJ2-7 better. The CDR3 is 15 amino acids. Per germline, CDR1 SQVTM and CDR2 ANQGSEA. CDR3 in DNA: TGCAGCGCCCAGGGGGGGACAGGGAATATCAACGAGCAGTACTTC. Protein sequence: CSAQGGTGNINEQYF.

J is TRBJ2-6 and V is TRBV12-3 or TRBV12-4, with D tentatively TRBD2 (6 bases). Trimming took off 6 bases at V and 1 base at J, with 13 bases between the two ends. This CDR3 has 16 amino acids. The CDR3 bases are TGTGCCAGCAGACCTATCGGGGGTTCTGGGGCCAACGTCCTGACTTTC. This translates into CASRPIGGSGANVLTF.